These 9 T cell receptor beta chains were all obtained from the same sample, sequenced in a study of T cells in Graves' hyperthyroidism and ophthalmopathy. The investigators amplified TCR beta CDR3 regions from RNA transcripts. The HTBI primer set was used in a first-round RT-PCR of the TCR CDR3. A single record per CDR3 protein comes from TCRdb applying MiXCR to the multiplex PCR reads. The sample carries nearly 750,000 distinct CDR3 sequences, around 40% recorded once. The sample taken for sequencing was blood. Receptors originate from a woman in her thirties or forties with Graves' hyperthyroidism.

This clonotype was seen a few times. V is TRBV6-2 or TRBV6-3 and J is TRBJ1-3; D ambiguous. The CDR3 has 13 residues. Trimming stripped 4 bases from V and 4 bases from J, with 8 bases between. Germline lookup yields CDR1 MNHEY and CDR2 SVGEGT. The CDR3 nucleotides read TGTGCCAGCAGTTTACTCCCAGGAAACACCATATATTTT. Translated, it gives CASSLLPGNTIYF.

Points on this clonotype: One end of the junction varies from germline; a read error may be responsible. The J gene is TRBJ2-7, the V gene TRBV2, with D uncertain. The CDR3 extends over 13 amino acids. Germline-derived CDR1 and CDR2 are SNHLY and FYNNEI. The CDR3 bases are TGCGCCAGCAGTGAAAGTTACTCCTACGAGCAGGACTTC. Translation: CASSESYSYEQDF.

The chain's CDR3 is CASRQAGGAREAQYF. In DNA, the CDR3 is TGTGCCAGCAGACAAGCGGGAGGGGCACGGGAGGCCCAGTACTTC. V is TRBV7-8 and J is TRBJ2-5, with 10 positions matching TRBD2. Germline CDR1 SGHVS, CDR2 FQNEAQ. The CDR3 covers 15 residues. J was trimmed by 9 bases and V by 6 bases; bases with no gene match: 13.

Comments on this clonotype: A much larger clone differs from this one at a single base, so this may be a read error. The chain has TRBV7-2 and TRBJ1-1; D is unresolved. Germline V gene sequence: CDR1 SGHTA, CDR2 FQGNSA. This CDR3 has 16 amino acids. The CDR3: CVSSQDRHGPNTEAFF. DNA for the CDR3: TGCGTCAGCAGCCAAGATCGACACGGCCCGAACACTGAAGCTTTCTTT.

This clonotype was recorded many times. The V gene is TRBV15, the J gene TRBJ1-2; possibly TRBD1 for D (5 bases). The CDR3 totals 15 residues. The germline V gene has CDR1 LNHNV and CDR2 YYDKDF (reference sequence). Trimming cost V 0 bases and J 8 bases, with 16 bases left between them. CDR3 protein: CATSRDQDNRRGYTF. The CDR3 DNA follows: TGTGCCACCAGCAGAGATCAGGACAACCGACGAGGCTACACCTTC. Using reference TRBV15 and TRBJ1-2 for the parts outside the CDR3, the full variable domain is DAMVIQNPRYQVTQFGKPVTLSCSQTLNHNVMYWYQQKSSQAPKLLFHYYDKDFNNEADTPDNFQSRRPNTSFCFLDIRSPGLGDTAMYLCATSRDQDNRRGYTFGSGTRLTVV.

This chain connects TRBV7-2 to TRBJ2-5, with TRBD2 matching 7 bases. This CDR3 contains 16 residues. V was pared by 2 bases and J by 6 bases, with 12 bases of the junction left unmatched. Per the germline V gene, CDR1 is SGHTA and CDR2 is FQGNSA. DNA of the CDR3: TGTGCCAGCAGCTTAAGTAGGGCTAGCGGCCAGCAGACCCAGTACTTC. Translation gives CASSLSRASGQQTQYF.

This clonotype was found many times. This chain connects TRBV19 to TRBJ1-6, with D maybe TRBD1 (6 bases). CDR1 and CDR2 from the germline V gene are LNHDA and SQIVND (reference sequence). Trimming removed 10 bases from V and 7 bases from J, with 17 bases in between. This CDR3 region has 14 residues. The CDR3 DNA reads TGTGCCACTCAGCCGGGACATCAGAATTCACCCCTCCACTTT. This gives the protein CATQPGHQNSPLHF.

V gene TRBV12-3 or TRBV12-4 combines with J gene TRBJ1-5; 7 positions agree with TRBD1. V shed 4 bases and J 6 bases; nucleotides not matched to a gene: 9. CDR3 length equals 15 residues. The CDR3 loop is CASSYFTGVSQPQHF. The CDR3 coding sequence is TGTGCCAGCAGTTACTTCACAGGGGTGTCTCAGCCCCAGCATTTT.

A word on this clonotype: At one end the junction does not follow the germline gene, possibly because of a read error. The DNA for the CDR3 is TGTGCCAGTAGTCAGGGGGCGAACGTCCTGACTTTC. It is translated as CASSQGANVLTF. The chain is built from TRBV19 and TRBJ2-6; 8 bases fit TRBD1. This CDR3 is built from 12 residues. The germline CDR1 and CDR2 sequences are LNHDA and SQIVND (reference sequence).